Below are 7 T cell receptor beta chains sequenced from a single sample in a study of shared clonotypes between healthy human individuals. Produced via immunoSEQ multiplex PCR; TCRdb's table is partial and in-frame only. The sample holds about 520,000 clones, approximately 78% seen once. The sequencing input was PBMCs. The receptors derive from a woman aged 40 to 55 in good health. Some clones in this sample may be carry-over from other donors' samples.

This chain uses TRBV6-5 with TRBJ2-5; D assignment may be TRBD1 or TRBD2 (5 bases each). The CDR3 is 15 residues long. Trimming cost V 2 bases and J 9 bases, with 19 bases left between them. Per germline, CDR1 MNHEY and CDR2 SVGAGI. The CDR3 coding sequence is TGTGCCAGCAGTTACCAGGGACGGGCGGTTAAGGCCCAGTACTTC. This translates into CASSYQGRAVKAQYF.

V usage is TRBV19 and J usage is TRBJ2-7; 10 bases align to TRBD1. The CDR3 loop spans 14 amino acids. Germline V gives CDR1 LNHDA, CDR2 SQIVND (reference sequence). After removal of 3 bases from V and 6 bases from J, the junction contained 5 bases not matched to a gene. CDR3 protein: CASSMGQGIPEQYF. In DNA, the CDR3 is TGTGCCAGTAGTATGGGACAGGGGATTCCCGAGCAGTACTTC.

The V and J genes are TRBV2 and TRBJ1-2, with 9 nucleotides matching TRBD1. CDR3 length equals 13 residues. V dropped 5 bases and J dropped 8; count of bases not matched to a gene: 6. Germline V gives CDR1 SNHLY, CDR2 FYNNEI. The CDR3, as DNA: TGTGCCAGCAGTTACACAGGGGGCCGGGGCTACACCTTC. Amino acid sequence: CASSYTGGRGYTF.

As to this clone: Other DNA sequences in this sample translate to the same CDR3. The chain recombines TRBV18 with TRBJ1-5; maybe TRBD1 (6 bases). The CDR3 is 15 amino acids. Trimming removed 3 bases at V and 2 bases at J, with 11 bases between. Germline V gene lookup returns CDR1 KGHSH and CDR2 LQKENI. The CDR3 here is CASSPGRGGNQPQHF. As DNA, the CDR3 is TGTGCCAGCTCACCGGGAAGGGGGGGCAATCAGCCCCAGCATTTT.

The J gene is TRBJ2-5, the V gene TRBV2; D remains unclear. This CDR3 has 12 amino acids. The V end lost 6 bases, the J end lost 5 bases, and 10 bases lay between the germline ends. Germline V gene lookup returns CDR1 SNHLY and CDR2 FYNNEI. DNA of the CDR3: TGTGCCAGCAGATTTGCCGGGGAGACCCAGTACTTC. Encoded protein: CASRFAGETQYF.

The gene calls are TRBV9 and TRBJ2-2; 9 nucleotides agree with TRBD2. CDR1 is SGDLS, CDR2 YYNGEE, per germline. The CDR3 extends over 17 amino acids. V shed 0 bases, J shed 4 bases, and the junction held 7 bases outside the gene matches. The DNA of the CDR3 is TGTGCCAGCAGCGTAGGGGGGATTAGCGGGAGCACCGGGGAGCTGTTTTTT. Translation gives CASSVGGISGSTGELFF. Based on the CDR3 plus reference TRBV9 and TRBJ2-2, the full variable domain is DSGVTQTPKHLITATGQRVTLRCSPRSGDLSVYWYQQSLDQGLQFLIQYYNGEERAKGNILERFSAQQFPDLHSELNLSSLELGDSALYFCASSVGGISGSTGELFFGEGSRLTVL.

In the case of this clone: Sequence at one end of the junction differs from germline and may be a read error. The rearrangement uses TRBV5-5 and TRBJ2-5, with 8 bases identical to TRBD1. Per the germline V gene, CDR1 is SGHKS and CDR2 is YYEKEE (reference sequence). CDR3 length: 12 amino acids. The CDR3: CASSFPGQGRNF. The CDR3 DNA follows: TGTGCCAGCAGCTTCCCCGGACAGGGCCGGAACTTC.